A single sample gave rise to the 13 T cell receptor beta chains below, sequenced in a study of CD8+ T cells in alopecia areata. cDNA prepared by RNA extraction and subsequent reverse transcription served as the template for sequencing. The protocol was immunoSEQ multiplex PCR, while the TCRdb copy is restricted to in-frame clones and leaves out a portion. Of some 42,000 clones detected, roughly 92% appear once; the ten largest clones hold 18%. The sample's treatment: oral pan-JAK inhibitor, 5-10 mg twice daily. The sample here was CD8+ T cells sorted from blood, taken at week 24, from a patient treated with tofacitinib. These receptors came from a human donor with alopecia areata.

The chain uses TRBV27 and TRBJ2-7; TRBD1 matches at 7 bases. CDR3 length: 14 residues. Per the germline V gene, CDR1 is MNHEY and CDR2 is SMNVEV (reference sequence). J lost 2 bases, V lost 5 bases, and 6 bases had no gene match. CDR3 in amino acids: CASSPWDSPYEQYF. In DNA, the CDR3 is TGTGCCAGCAGTCCGTGGGACAGCCCCTACGAGCAGTACTTC.

The chain uses TRBV28 and TRBJ2-5; maybe TRBD2 (6 bases). Germline values: CDR1 MDHEN, CDR2 SYDVKM. CDR3 size: 16 residues. The ends were cut back, 4 bases at V and 4 bases at J, with 19 bases in the middle. CDR3 region: CASSSRGVRMGETQYF. CDR3 coding DNA: TGTGCCAGCAGTTCCCGCGGGGTTCGCATGGGAGAGACCCAGTACTTC. The whole variable domain, remainder taken from reference TRBV28 and TRBJ2-5, is DVKVTQSSRYLVKRTGEKVFLECVQDMDHENMFWYRQDPGLGLRLIYFSYDVKMKEKGDIPEGYSVSREKKERFSLILESASTNQTSMYLCASSSRGVRMGETQYFGPGTRLLVL.

The chain carries TRBV25-1 and TRBJ1-2; D is possibly TRBD1 (5 bases). The V and J ends lost 3 bases and 4 bases respectively, with 6 bases between them. Germline CDR1 and CDR2: MGHDK and SYGVNS. CDR3 length equals 12 residues. The CDR3 DNA reads as TGTGCCAGCAGTGAGAGGGGCTATGGCTACACCTTC. Protein sequence: CASSERGYGYTF.

This sequence joins TRBV4-3 and TRBJ2-1; 9 nucleotides align to TRBD2. J lost 9 bases, V lost 0 bases, and 9 bases had no gene match. The CDR3 has 16 residues. Germline V gives CDR1 LGHNA, CDR2 YSLEER. The CDR3 region is CASSQDRQRGVLEQFF. The CDR3 region has the DNA TGCGCCAGCAGCCAAGATAGGCAGCGGGGGGTTCTTGAGCAGTTCTTC.

The chain recombines TRBV23-1 with TRBJ2-2, with a tentative D call TRBD2 (7 bases). TRBV23-1 is sorted into the ORF group, with uncertain function. The CDR3 is 16 residues long. The V gene lost 2 bases and the J gene lost 4 bases, with 14 bases spanning the gap. CDR3 coding DNA: TGCGCCAGCAGTCAAAAGGGGGGGCAGGTCACCGGGGAGCTGTTTTTT. Translated, it gives CASSQKGGQVTGELFF.

This rearrangement joins TRBV5-4 to TRBJ2-5, with TRBD2 matching 8 bases. The CDR3 totals 16 residues. Germline CDR1 and CDR2: SGHNT and YYREEE (reference sequence). V lost 5 bases, J lost 2 bases, and 11 bases stayed unmatched. The CDR3 nucleotides read TGTGCCAGCAGTCGGGTAACTAGCGGAGAACAAGAGACCCAGTACTTC. Its protein product is CASSRVTSGEQETQYF.

V is TRBV5-4 and J is TRBJ2-7; D not certain. CDR3 length: 12 amino acids. The germline V gene has CDR1 SGHNT and CDR2 YYREEE (reference sequence). V lost 4 bases and J lost 3, with 8 bases in between. CDR3 nucleotides: TGTGCCAGCAGCCTAAACAGCTACGAGCAGTACTTC. It encodes CASSLNSYEQYF. Drawing the rest from reference TRBV5-4 and TRBJ2-7, the complete variable domain is ETGVTQSPTHLIKTRGQQVTLRCSSQSGHNTVSWYQQALGQGPQFIFQYYREEENGRGNFPPRFSGLQFPNYSSELNVNALELDDSALYLCASSLNSYEQYFGPGTRLTVT.

The V gene is TRBV27, the J gene TRBJ2-7; the D is unclear. V lost 4 bases and J 0 bases, leaving 10 bases between the germline ends. The CDR3 loop spans 14 amino acids. Germline CDR1 is MNHEY and CDR2 is SMNVEV (reference sequence). The CDR3 sequence is CASSSYTSSYEQYF. CDR3 nucleotide sequence: TGTGCCAGCAGTTCGTACACGAGCTCCTACGAGCAGTACTTC.

The CDR3 bases are TGCAGCGTTGAAGATCGGGAGAGGGAAAGGGAGCTGTTTTTT. Its translation: CSVEDRERERELFF. This chain joins TRBV29-1 and TRBJ2-2, with D possibly matching TRBD2 (6 bases). This CDR3 spans 14 amino acids. Looked up from germline, CDR1 is SQVTM and CDR2 is ANQGSEA. The V end was cut by 0 bases, the J end by 9 bases, with 14 bases between.

The CDR3 region has the DNA TGCAGCGTTGACTGGCACAGGGAGAGCACAGATACGCAGTATTTT. Encoded protein: CSVDWHRESTDTQYF. The chain combines TRBV29-1 with TRBJ2-3, with D maybe TRBD1 (6 bases). Trimming stripped 3 bases from V and 0 bases from J, with 13 bases between. The CDR3 has 15 residues. Germline lookup yields CDR1 SQVTM and CDR2 ANQGSEA.

The gene calls are TRBV5-6 and TRBJ2-1; 8 bases are shared with TRBD1. The length of the CDR3 is 15 residues. Losses at the gene ends were 9 bases for V and 2 bases for J; bases not matched to a gene: 10. Germline V gives CDR1 SGHDT, CDR2 YYEEEE. CDR3 DNA sequence: TGTGCCACCTTTGGGGGGACAGGAGCCTACAATGAGCAGTTCTTC. This translates into CATFGGTGAYNEQFF.

This chain connects TRBV7-6 to TRBJ1-4; D unclear. Germline values: CDR1 SGHVS, CDR2 FNYEAQ. This CDR3 is built from 16 residues. The V end lost 6 bases, the J end lost 5 bases, and 19 bases lay between the germline ends. The CDR3 region has the DNA TGTGCCAGCAGGTTAACCCTCGGTATCGGGAATGAAAAACTGTTTTTT. It codes for CASRLTLGIGNEKLFF.

V gene TRBV11-2 combines with J gene TRBJ2-7; 9 bases fit TRBD1. Germline trimming cut 5 bases from V and 0 bases from J; bases unmatched to any gene: 5. The CDR3 covers 15 residues. Per the germline V gene, CDR1 is SGHAT and CDR2 is FQNNGV. In nucleotides, the CDR3 is TGTGCCAGCAGCCCCGGACAGGGGTACTCCTACGAGCAGTACTTC. Its protein is CASSPGQGYSYEQYF.